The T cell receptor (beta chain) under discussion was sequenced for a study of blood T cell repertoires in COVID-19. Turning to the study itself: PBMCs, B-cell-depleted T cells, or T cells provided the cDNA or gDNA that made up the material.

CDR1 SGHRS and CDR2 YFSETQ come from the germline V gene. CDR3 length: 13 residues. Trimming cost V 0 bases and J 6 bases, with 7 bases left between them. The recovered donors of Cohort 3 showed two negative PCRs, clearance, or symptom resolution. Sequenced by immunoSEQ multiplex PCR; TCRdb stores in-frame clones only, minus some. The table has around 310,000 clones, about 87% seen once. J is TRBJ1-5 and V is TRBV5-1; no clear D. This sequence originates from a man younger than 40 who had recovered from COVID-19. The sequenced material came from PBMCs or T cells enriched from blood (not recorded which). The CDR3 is CASSLGEGQPQHF. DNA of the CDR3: TGCGCCAGCAGCTTGGGAGAGGGTCAGCCCCAGCATTTT. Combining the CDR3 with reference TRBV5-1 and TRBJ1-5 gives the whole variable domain KAGVTQTPRYLIKTRGQQVTLSCSPISGHRSVSWYQQTPGQGLQFLFEYFSETQRNKGNFPGRFSGRQFSNSRSEMNVSTLELGDSALYLCASSLGEGQPQHFGDGTRLSIL.